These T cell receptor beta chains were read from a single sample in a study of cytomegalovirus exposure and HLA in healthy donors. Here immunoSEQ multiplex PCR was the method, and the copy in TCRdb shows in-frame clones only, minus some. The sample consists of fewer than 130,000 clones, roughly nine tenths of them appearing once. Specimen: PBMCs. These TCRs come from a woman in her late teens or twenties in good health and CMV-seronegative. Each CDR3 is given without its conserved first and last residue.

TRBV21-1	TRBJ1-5	ALDRDRGFYSNQPQH
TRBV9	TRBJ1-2	ASSGRTGEWYYGYT
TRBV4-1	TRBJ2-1	ASSVGGGQGHNEQF
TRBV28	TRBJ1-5	ASRGSGATSPQH
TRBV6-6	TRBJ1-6	ASRGGQGKSPLH
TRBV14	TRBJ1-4	ASSQEAGVNEKLF
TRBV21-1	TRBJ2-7	ATHRREVRAIEQY
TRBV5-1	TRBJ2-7	ASSQGAHRDEQY
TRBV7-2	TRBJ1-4	ASSFSATNEKLF
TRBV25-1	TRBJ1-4	ASSEGQEGKLF
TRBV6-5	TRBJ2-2	ASSSGTALNTGELF
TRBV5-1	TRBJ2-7	ASSLILAGIDEQY
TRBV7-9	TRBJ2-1	ASGRTVSSYNEQF
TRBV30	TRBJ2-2	AWTANTGELF
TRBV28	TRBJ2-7	ASSFEGGRPTLSYEQY
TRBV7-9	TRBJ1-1	ASSFRSENTEAF
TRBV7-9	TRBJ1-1	ASSPRQAGGETEAF
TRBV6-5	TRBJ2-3	ASSYKPLEGTQY
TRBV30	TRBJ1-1	AWRITGSTEAF
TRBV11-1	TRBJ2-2	ASSTLGLAENTGELF
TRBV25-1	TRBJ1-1	ASRGTGGALEAF
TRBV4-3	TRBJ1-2	ASSRNGQGAFGYT
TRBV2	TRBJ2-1	ASSEAGLAGVPDDNEQF
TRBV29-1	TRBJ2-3	SVVFTDTQY
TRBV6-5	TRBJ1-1	ASRPSDTRVAF
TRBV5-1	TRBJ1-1	ASSLLTENTEAF